Below are 19 T cell receptor beta chains sequenced from a single sample in a study of T cells in Graves' hyperthyroidism and ophthalmopathy. TCR beta CDR3 sequences were amplified from RNA transcripts. HTBI primers were employed in a first-round RT-PCR of the TCR CDR3. TCRdb independently ran MiXCR on the multiplex PCR reads; one entry per CDR3 protein. The table lists nearly 600,000 distinct CDR3 sequences, approximately 14% of them singletons. The sample consisted of blood. Source of these receptors: a woman aged 18-29 years with Graves' ophthalmopathy.

For the CDR3, the DNA is TGTGCCGCCGCCCACCGGGGACAGCGCTCACCCTACTACGAGCAGTACTTC. Translation gives CAAAHRGQRSPYYEQYF. V usage is TRBV24-1 and J usage is TRBJ2-7, with 7 nucleotides matching TRBD1. This CDR3 is 17 amino acids long. After removal of 12 bases from V and 3 bases from J, the junction contained 22 bases not matched to a gene. Germline V gives CDR1 KGHDR, CDR2 SFDVKD.

The rearrangement joins TRBV29-1 to TRBJ2-7; no clear D. The CDR3 is 12 amino acids. V was clipped by 7 bases and J by 2 bases, with 12 bases between them. Germline loops: CDR1 SQVTM, CDR2 ANQGSEA. The CDR3 bases are TGCAGCGCAAACAAGAAACCCTACGAGCAGTACTTC. It specifies CSANKKPYEQYF.

V gene TRBV20-1 combines with J gene TRBJ2-3; D remains unclear. The germline V gene encodes CDR1 DFQATT and CDR2 SNEGSKA (reference sequence). The CDR3 contains 10 residues. The CDR3 is CCGVGDTQYF. The CDR3 DNA reads as TGCTGTGGGGTCGGAGATACGCAGTATTTT.

This chain uses TRBV20-1 with TRBJ2-1, with 14 bases identical to TRBD2. J gave up 8 bases and V 3 bases, and 9 bases lay outside the gene matches. There are 16 residues in the CDR3. Germline CDR1 reads DFQATT; CDR2 reads SNEGSKA (reference sequence). The DNA for the CDR3 is TGCAGTGCTAGGTTTTTGACTAGCGGGAGGGCCTATGAGCAGTTCTTC. This sequence encodes CSARFLTSGRAYEQFF.

V gene TRBV7-3 combines with J gene TRBJ2-7, with D possibly being TRBD1 or TRBD2 (5 bases each). Trimming removed 5 bases from V and 5 bases from J, with 16 bases in between. Per germline, CDR1 SGHTA and CDR2 FQGTGA. This CDR3 contains 14 residues. The CDR3 DNA follows: TGTGCCAGCAGCCCAGGTCCGGGGCCCCACGAGCAGTACTTC. Amino acid sequence: CASSPGPGPHEQYF.

In this sample, this clonotype turned up a few times. The chain couples TRBV7-2 to TRBJ1-5; tentative D call: TRBD1 (5 bases). The CDR3 contains 16 residues. The V and J ends lost 1 base and 1 base respectively, with 11 bases between them. Germline-derived CDR1 and CDR2 are SGHTA and FQGNSA. The CDR3 nucleotides are TGTGCCAGCAGCTTAGTGGGGGGTTGGAGCAATCAGCCCCAGCATTTT. Protein product: CASSLVGGWSNQPQHF.

This clonotype was counted only a few times. The chain joins TRBV12-5 to TRBJ2-3; 8 bases align to TRBD2. V was pared by 0 bases and J by 4 bases, with 6 bases of the junction left unmatched. The CDR3 is made up of 16 amino acids. From germline, CDR1 is LGHNT and CDR2 FRNRAP. For the CDR3, the DNA is TGTGCTAGTGGTTTGGTAAAAGCGGGAGAGGCAGATACGCAGTATTTT. It codes for CASGLVKAGEADTQYF.

The rearrangement joins TRBV19 to TRBJ1-2; D call uncertain. Germline values: CDR1 LNHDA, CDR2 SQIVND (reference sequence). This CDR3 is built from 15 residues. The V end lost 1 base, the J end lost 6 bases, and 15 bases lay between the germline ends. The CDR3 region is CASSIVGSRRDGYTF. CDR3 DNA: TGTGCCAGTAGTATAGTAGGGAGCCGAAGGGATGGCTACACCTTC.

This clonotype has a count of ten or more. This sequence joins TRBV11-3 and TRBJ2-1; 9 bases fit TRBD2. The CDR3 spans 17 residues. CDR1 is SGHNT, CDR2 YENEEA, per germline. Trimming removed 0 bases from V and 1 base from J; junction bases left unmatched: 4. CDR3 nucleotides: TGTGCCAGCAGCTTAGATCTGACTAGCGGATCCTACAATGAGCAGTTCTTC. Its protein product is CASSLDLTSGSYNEQFF. Combining the CDR3 with reference TRBV11-3 and TRBJ2-1 gives the whole variable domain EAGVVQSPRYKIIEKKQPVAFWCNPISGHNTLYWYLQNLGQGPELLIRYENEEAVDDSQLPKDRFSAERLKGVDSTLKIQPAELGDSAVYLCASSLDLTSGSYNEQFFGPGTRLTVL.

In its sample, this clonotype was seen many times. The chain combines TRBV10-3 with TRBJ2-1, with D hard to call. Trimming took off 3 bases at V and 5 bases at J, with 8 bases between the two ends. This CDR3 has 13 amino acids. Germline-derived CDR1 and CDR2 are ENHRY and SYGVKD. The CDR3 DNA follows: TGTGCCATCAGTGACGAACCGGACAATGAGCAGTTCTTC. Translating it yields CAISDEPDNEQFF.

This clonotype occurred many times. CDR3 in amino acids: CASSQRDAANTEAFF. The CDR3 DNA follows: TGCGCCAGCAGCCAACGGGACGCCGCGAACACTGAAGCTTTCTTT. V usage is TRBV4-1 and J usage is TRBJ1-1; tentatively, D is TRBD1 (5 bases). The germline V and J ends were trimmed by 2 bases and 1 base, with 11 bases remaining between them. Germline CDR1 MGHRA, CDR2 YSYEKL. This CDR3 comprises 15 residues.

There are many counts of this clonotype. The CDR3 loop is CAWSDGTGGSTEAFF. The CDR3 DNA reads TGTGCCTGGAGTGACGGGACAGGGGGTAGCACTGAAGCTTTCTTT. V and J are TRBV30 and TRBJ1-1, with 11 positions matching TRBD1. V lost 1 base to trimming and J lost 4 bases; unmatched junction nucleotides: 5. The CDR3 has 15 residues. Germline V gene lookup returns CDR1 GTSNPN and CDR2 SVGIG (reference sequence). Full variable domain (rest looked up from reference TRBV30 and TRBJ1-1): SQTIHQWPATLVQPVGSPLSLECTVEGTSNPNLYWYRQAAGRGLQLLFYSVGIGQISSEVPQNLSASRPQDRQFILSSKKLLLSDSGFYLCAWSDGTGGSTEAFFGQGTRLTVV.

This clonotype has ten or more counts. The V call is TRBV18, the J call TRBJ1-1; D is unresolved. Per germline, CDR1 KGHSH and CDR2 LQKENI. Trimming pared 1 base from V and 2 bases from J, leaving 8 bases between. CDR3 length: 14 amino acids. The CDR3 bases are TGTGCCAGCTCACCACGGGCGGGAAACACTGAAGCTTTCTTT. Protein sequence: CASSPRAGNTEAFF.

This clonotype was observed a handful of times. The CDR3 bases are TGCAGCGTTGAAGATTTTATCGGACTAGCGAAGTTCTTC. This sequence encodes CSVEDFIGLAKFF. The chain employs TRBV29-1 and TRBJ2-1, with 9 bases aligning to TRBD2. The CDR3 has 13 residues. V gave up 0 bases and J gave up 14 bases; unmatched junction bases: 8. The V gene's germline CDR1 is SQVTM and CDR2 ANQGSEA.

This clonotype was seen ten or more times. The V call is TRBV20-1, the J call TRBJ2-7, with TRBD1 matching over 9 bases. V gave up 2 bases and J gave up 3 bases; unmatched junction bases: 8. Germline lookup yields CDR1 DFQATT and CDR2 SNEGSKA (reference sequence). This CDR3 spans 15 amino acids. The DNA of the CDR3 is TGCAGTGCTAGATCGGACAGGGGAGTAGGCTACGAGCAGTACTTC. Its translation: CSARSDRGVGYEQYF.

This clonotype turned up a few times. The rearrangement links TRBV12-3 or TRBV12-4 to TRBJ2-3; a possible D gene is TRBD2 (6 bases). Trimming took 2 bases from V and 5 from J, leaving 8 bases between them. The CDR3 is 13 residues long. The CDR3 reads CASSLRRGDTQYF. In DNA form, the CDR3 reads TGTGCCAGCAGTTTAAGGCGGGGAGATACGCAGTATTTT.

J is TRBJ2-7 and V is TRBV19, with TRBD1 as a possible D gene (7 bases). The CDR3 extends over 12 amino acids. V lost 6 bases and J lost 7, with 13 bases in between. Germline V gives CDR1 LNHDA, CDR2 SQIVND (reference sequence). CDR3 residues: CASSRGDREQYF. CDR3 nucleotides: TGTGCCAGTAGCAGGGGGGATCGGGAGCAGTACTTC.

This clonotype was observed at least ten times. This sequence joins TRBV7-9 and TRBJ2-7; 8 bases align to TRBD1. Trimming cost V 1 base and J 2 bases; bases outside gene matches: 4. The CDR3 totals 15 residues. Germline CDR1 is SEHNR and CDR2 is FQNEAQ (reference sequence). The CDR3 here is CASSLGQGAPYEQYF. For the CDR3, the DNA is TGTGCCAGCAGCTTAGGCCAGGGGGCCCCCTACGAGCAGTACTTC.

The chain uses TRBV7-8 and TRBJ2-5; TRBD1 matches 8 bases. This CDR3 has 15 amino acids. The ends lost 5 bases at V and 2 bases at J; junction bases unmatched: 7. Germline V CDR1 and CDR2: SGHVS, FQNEAQ. The CDR3 bases are TGTGCCAGCAGCACCCGGACAGGGCGGCAAGAGACCCAGTACTTC. Translating gives CASSTRTGRQETQYF.